A single sample is the source of the 10 T cell receptor beta chains below, sequenced in a study of blood T cell repertoires in COVID-19. TCRdb's table, derived via immunoSEQ multiplex PCR, lists solely in-frame clones and lacks some. In the table there are fewer than 300,000 clones, around 89% of which are singletons. Sequenced input: PBMCs or T cells enriched from blood (not recorded which). The receptor source for this set is a man aged 40-49 years who had recovered from COVID-19.

The chain uses TRBV7-6 and TRBJ2-3, with D maybe TRBD2 (6 bases). Germline lookup yields CDR1 SGHVS and CDR2 FNYEAQ. CDR3 length equals 19 residues. V was trimmed by 2 bases and J by 1 base, leaving 22 bases between them. The CDR3 DNA reads TGTGCCAGCAGCTTAAGGAGGGCAGGGAGTTGGGCGGGCACAGATACGCAGTATTTT. Protein sequence: CASSLRRAGSWAGTDTQYF.

The chain links TRBV29-1 to TRBJ2-7; perhaps TRBD2 as D (6 bases). Germline CDR1 SQVTM, CDR2 ANQGSEA. The germline V and J ends were trimmed by 8 bases and 7 bases, with 21 bases remaining between them. The CDR3 is 13 residues long. As DNA, the CDR3 is TGCAGCAAACGGGACTCCGGGACGGGAGAGCAGTACTTC. Protein sequence: CSKRDSGTGEQYF.

This clone was recorded once. The V gene is TRBV20-1, the J gene TRBJ2-4, with TRBD1 matching over 11 bases. This CDR3 contains 14 residues. CDR1 is DFQATT, CDR2 SNEGSKA, per germline (reference sequence). The trim removed 3 bases at V and 7 bases at J, leaving 5 bases unmatched. CDR3 sequence (DNA): TGCAGTGCTAGTGGACAGGGGGCGCAGAACATTCAGTACTTC. Translating gives CSASGQGAQNIQYF.

The chain employs TRBV12-3 or TRBV12-4 and TRBJ1-6, with a tentative D call TRBD1 (6 bases). This CDR3 comprises 13 residues. Between the trimmed V and J ends, which lost 8 bases and 7 bases, there was a span of 12 bases. The CDR3 is CASGLRGNSPLHF. The CDR3 nucleotides are TGTGCCAGCGGCCTTAGGGGGAATTCACCCCTCCACTTT.

V gene TRBV24-1 combines with J gene TRBJ2-7, with D tentatively TRBD1 (7 bases). CDR1 is KGHDR, CDR2 SFDVKD, per germline. The CDR3 runs to 15 residues. Trimming removed 9 bases at V and 0 bases at J, with 17 bases between. The CDR3 reads CATSKGGQSSYEQYF. The CDR3 DNA sequence: TGTGCCACCTCTAAGGGGGGACAGAGCTCCTACGAGCAGTACTTC.

This clone came up once. The chain joins TRBV27 to TRBJ1-5; 8 bases fit TRBD1. The J segment lost 3 bases and the V segment lost 7 bases, leaving 8 bases of the junction unmatched. The CDR3 extends over 15 amino acids. The V gene's germline CDR1 is MNHEY and CDR2 SMNVEV (reference sequence). In nucleotides, the CDR3 is TGTGCCAGCAAATGGAGACAGGGGCACAATCAGCCCCAGCATTTT. Protein product: CASKWRQGHNQPQHF.

V and J are TRBV25-1 and TRBJ1-1; the D gene is possibly TRBD1 (6 bases). The CDR3 is made up of 14 amino acids. Germline assignment: CDR1 MGHDK and CDR2 SYGVNS. The V and J ends lost 4 bases and 4 bases respectively, with 13 bases between them. This CDR3 reads CASSAWTASTEAFF. CDR3 DNA: TGTGCCAGCAGTGCGTGGACAGCGAGCACTGAAGCTTTCTTT.

V usage is TRBV7-7 and J usage is TRBJ2-1; 8 nucleotides line up with TRBD1. V lost 6 bases to trimming and J lost 0 bases; unmatched junction nucleotides: 7. The germline V gene encodes CDR1 SSHAT and CDR2 FNYEAQ (reference sequence). CDR3 size: 16 residues. The CDR3 nucleotides are TGTGCCAGCAGACCTAGGACAGGGAGCTCCTACAATGAGCAGTTCTTC. Translated: CASRPRTGSSYNEQFF.

The chain couples TRBV10-1 to TRBJ1-1; 8 bases match TRBD1. Unmatched junction bases numbered 4, after V lost 3 bases and J lost 1 base. CDR3 size: 15 residues. Germline CDR1 is WNHNN and CDR2 is SYGVQD (reference sequence). CDR3 sequence: CASSDTGGSNTEAFF. The DNA of the CDR3 is TGCGCCAGCAGTGACACAGGGGGGTCGAACACTGAAGCTTTCTTT.

The chain uses TRBV6-2 or TRBV6-3 and TRBJ2-2, with 12 bases lining up with TRBD2. The CDR3 is made up of 16 amino acids. Germline CDR1 and CDR2: MNHEY and SVGEGT. Trimming removed 4 bases from V and 1 base from J; junction bases left unmatched: 1. CDR3: CASSWTSGENTGELFF. The CDR3 DNA sequence: TGTGCCAGCAGTTGGACTAGCGGGGAGAACACCGGGGAGCTGTTTTTT.